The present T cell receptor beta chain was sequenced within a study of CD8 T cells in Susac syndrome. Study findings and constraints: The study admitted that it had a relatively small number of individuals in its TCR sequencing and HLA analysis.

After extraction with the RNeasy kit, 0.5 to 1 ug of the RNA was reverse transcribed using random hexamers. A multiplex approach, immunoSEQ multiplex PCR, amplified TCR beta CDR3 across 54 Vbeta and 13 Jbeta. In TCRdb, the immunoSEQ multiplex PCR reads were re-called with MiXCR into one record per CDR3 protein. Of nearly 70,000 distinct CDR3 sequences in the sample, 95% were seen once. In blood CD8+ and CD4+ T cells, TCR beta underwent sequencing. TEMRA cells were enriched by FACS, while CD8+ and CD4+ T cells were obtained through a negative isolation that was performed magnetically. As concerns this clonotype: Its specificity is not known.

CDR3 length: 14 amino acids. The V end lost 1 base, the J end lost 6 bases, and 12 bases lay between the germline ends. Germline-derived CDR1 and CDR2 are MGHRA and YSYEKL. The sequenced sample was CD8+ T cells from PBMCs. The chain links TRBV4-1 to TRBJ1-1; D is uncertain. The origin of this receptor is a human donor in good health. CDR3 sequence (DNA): TGCGCCAGCAGCCAAGGGGAGGATCCTTCTGAAGCTTTCTTT. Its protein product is CASSQGEDPSEAFF.